This T cell receptor (beta chain) was documented in a study of blood T cell repertoires in COVID-19. The overall study: Some COVID-19 samples were acute and others convalescent; all came from the United States, Italy and Spain. Sample material is recorded as cDNA or gDNA derived from T cells, B-cell-depleted T cells, or PBMCs.

Assay used: immunoSEQ multiplex PCR; TCRdb lists only in-frame clones, some missing. The repertoire has 220,000 or so clones, about 83% of them found once; the top ten carry less than 7%. Membership in each cohort depended on participant-reported clinical history. The sequence derives from a middle-aged woman who had recovered from COVID-19. Specimen: PBMCs or T cells enriched from blood (not recorded which).

In nucleotides, the CDR3 is TGTGCCAGCAGCCCTGGTCCGGCTGAAGCTTTCTTT. Amino acids: CASSPGPAEAFF. The V gene is TRBV3-1 (or the pseudogene TRBV3-2), the J gene TRBJ1-1; the D is unclear. Germline lookup yields CDR1 LGHDT and CDR2 YNNKEL (reference sequence). V lost 4 bases and J 6 bases, leaving 9 bases between the germline ends. This CDR3 contains 12 residues.